This T cell receptor beta chain was captured by sequencing in a study of cytomegalovirus exposure and HLA in healthy donors. Study-level background: Prior work identified 120 million or so unique TCR beta sequences in some 180 million T cells. Early released data had tens of millions of unique TCRs, all coming from HLA-typed donors. The study's findings and limits: What a later analysis reportedly showed was that an Asian-associated ancestry cluster had fewer N-insertions than the approximately 700-donor mean.

This CDR3 is built from 13 residues. Trimming stripped 4 bases from V and 3 bases from J, with 7 bases between. Germline V gene lookup returns CDR1 SGHDN and CDR2 FVKESK. As regards this clone: Its antigen is unknown.

PCR involved 60 Vbeta and 13 Jbeta primers. Produced via immunoSEQ multiplex PCR; TCRdb's table is partial and in-frame only. This table holds a few hundred thousand clones, approximately 91% found once. The gene calls are TRBV14 and TRBJ1-5; D perhaps matches TRBD1 (6 bases). This receptor was obtained from a girl aged 2 to 9 in good health and CMV-seronegative. Specimen: PBMCs. In DNA, the CDR3 is TGTGCCAGCAGCCGGGGGCTCAATCAGCCCCAGCATTTT. The encoded protein is CASSRGLNQPQHF.